Here is one T cell receptor (beta chain) with its context. This CDR3 is 16 amino acids long. In germline, CDR1 is MNHEY, CDR2 SVGEGT. The V and J ends lost 0 bases and 1 base respectively, with 12 bases between them. This specimen comes from a study of blood T cell repertoires in COVID-19. As for the study in general: Sources were T cells, B-cell-depleted T cells, or PBMCs; the material itself was cDNA or gDNA.

In the source study's methods: Counts of nucleated cells, estimated from reference gene primer amplification, were obtained. The assay was immunoSEQ multiplex PCR, and TCRdb's table has in-frame clones only and misses some. Clone size and V and J calls were adopted from that table, with D and trimming inferred from the DNA. The data hold about 62,000 clones, with 92% observed a single time. Sequencing was carried out using peripheral blood. The TCR comes from a human donor in a cohort sampled during active COVID-19. The chain employs TRBV6-2 or TRBV6-3 and TRBJ1-1; D is undetermined. The CDR3 DNA is TGTGCCAGCAGTTACTCTAGGCGGAGACGGAACACTGAAGCTTTCTTT. Protein product: CASSYSRRRRNTEAFF.